The 26 T cell receptor beta chains below come from one sample, sequenced in a study of early T cells in non-severe SARS-CoV-2 infection listed by TCRdb under 2021. Libraries were made using 5' RACE. Instrument used: NextSeq 500. The public reads were reanalyzed by TCRdb: fastp trimming at Q25, MiXCR alignment, in-frame beta chains only. Merged by CDR3 protein, the rows form single entries marked with the most common genes and DNA. The table for this sample lists 20,000 to 30,000 distinct CDR3 sequences; just over 4% of them were counted only once. The biggest ten clones account for 5% to 8% of the sample. Sequences were obtained from whole blood. The receptor set was obtained from an adult who was a healthcare worker with PCR-confirmed SARS-CoV-2 infection or an uninfected control (not recorded which).

This clonotype is a singleton in its sample. The genes are TRBV7-9 and TRBJ2-2; D unclear. Germline CDR1 SEHNR, CDR2 FQNEAQ (reference sequence). V was cut by 0 bases and J by 6 bases, with 5 bases left in between. This CDR3 spans 13 amino acids. The CDR3 DNA follows: TGTGCCAGCAGCTTAGCCTCTTCCGGGGAGCTGTTTTTT. Translated: CASSLASSGELFF.

This clonotype was picked up a small number of times. This chain joins TRBV5-1 and TRBJ2-5; 7 nucleotides line up with TRBD2. The CDR3 sequence is 16 residues long. V dropped 1 base and J dropped 2; count of bases not matched to a gene: 8. Germline-derived CDR1 and CDR2 are SGHRS and YFSETQ. This chain's CDR3 is CASSLLSASGQETQYF. CDR3 DNA: TGCGCCAGCAGCTTGCTTTCGGCTAGCGGACAAGAGACCCAGTACTTC.

This clonotype was recorded at least ten times. The chain is built from TRBV12-3 or TRBV12-4 and TRBJ1-1; D call uncertain. Trimming stripped 7 bases from V and 1 base from J, with 10 bases between. The CDR3 runs 13 residues. The CDR3 protein is CASTFSENTEAFF. For the CDR3, the DNA is TGTGCCAGCACCTTTTCAGAGAACACTGAAGCTTTCTTT.

This clonotype was picked up many times. CDR3 nucleotides: TGTGCCAGTAGCCGCACCCCCAAGGCGCCCCAGCATTTT. It is translated as CASSRTPKAPQHF. The chain is built from TRBV19 and TRBJ1-5; no clear D gene. Germline CDR1 reads LNHDA; CDR2 reads SQIVND (reference sequence). The V and J ends lost 6 bases and 9 bases respectively, with 15 bases between them. This CDR3 has 13 amino acids.

This clonotype has at least ten counts. The V gene is TRBV29-1, the J gene TRBJ1-1; D is ambiguous. Per germline, CDR1 SQVTM and CDR2 ANQGSEA. CDR3 length: 11 residues. V lost 7 bases to trimming and J lost 3 bases, with 9 bases between them. The CDR3 loop is CSAGLDTEAFF. In nucleotides, the CDR3 is TGCAGCGCTGGGTTAGACACTGAAGCTTTCTTT.

A few counts support this clonotype. J is TRBJ2-7 and V is TRBV7-2; D is ambiguous. With 4 bases removed from V and 3 bases from J, the gap between germline ends came to 4 bases. Germline V gives CDR1 SGHTA, CDR2 FQGNSA. The CDR3 runs to 11 residues. CDR3 in amino acids: CASSSYYEQYF. CDR3 nucleotide sequence: TGTGCCAGCAGCTCCTACTACGAGCAGTACTTC.

In its sample, this clonotype was seen many times. J is TRBJ2-7 and V is TRBV28; D possibly corresponds to TRBD2 (7 bases). Trimming pared 7 bases from V and 2 bases from J, leaving 12 bases between. Germline assignment: CDR1 MDHEN and CDR2 SYDVKM. The length of the CDR3 is 13 residues. The CDR3 nucleotides read TGTGCCAGCAAGAGAGGGGGGGCCTACGAGCAGTACTTC. Translation gives CASKRGGAYEQYF.

Judged by abundance, this clonotype is medium-sized (0.01 to 0.1%). The rearrangement joins TRBV12-3 or TRBV12-4 to TRBJ1-5, with D unresolved. V lost 2 bases to trimming and J lost 0 bases, with 8 bases between them. This CDR3 has 15 amino acids. CDR3 loop: CASSLYGLSNQPQHF. The CDR3 region has the DNA TGTGCCAGCAGTTTATACGGACTTAGCAATCAGCCCCAGCATTTT.

This clonotype has ten or more counts. The chain couples TRBV2 to TRBJ2-7, with unresolved D. Trimming left V 4 bases short and J 6 bases short, with 10 bases between. This CDR3 comprises 12 residues. The germline V gene has CDR1 SNHLY and CDR2 FYNNEI. CDR3 in amino acids: CASSVIRTEQYF. The CDR3 region has the DNA TGTGCCAGCAGTGTGATCAGGACCGAGCAGTACTTC.

This clonotype was detected many times. V usage is TRBV20-1 and J usage is TRBJ2-1, with 11 bases lining up with TRBD2. Trimming at V came to 3 bases and at J to 7 bases, leaving 11 bases not matched to a gene. CDR1 is DFQATT, CDR2 SNEGSKA, per germline (reference sequence). The CDR3 has 16 residues. In DNA form, the CDR3 reads TGCAGTGCTAGGGCTAGCGGGAGGTCGTGGGGTAATGAGCAGTTCTTC. Translation gives CSARASGRSWGNEQFF.

This clonotype was seen ten or more times. This chain links TRBV29-1 with TRBJ2-7, with D unclear. CDR3 length: 11 residues. Germline V gene data show CDR1 as SQVTM and CDR2 as ANQGSEA. Trimming removed 3 bases from V and 3 bases from J, with 6 bases in between. CDR3 loop: CSVEDSYEQYF. The CDR3 DNA reads TGCAGCGTTGAGGATAGCTACGAGCAGTACTTC.

This clonotype was seen ten or more times. This chain uses TRBV6-2 or TRBV6-3 with TRBJ1-1, with a weak D call TRBD1 (6 bases). The ends were cut back, 5 bases at V and 1 base at J, with 14 bases in the middle. Germline CDR1 reads MNHEY; CDR2 reads SVGEGT. The length of the CDR3 is 15 residues. DNA of the CDR3: TGTGCCAGCAGTCCATCGGGACATAGGAACACTGAAGCTTTCTTT. Residues: CASSPSGHRNTEAFF.

Ten or more counts support this clonotype. The gene calls are TRBV5-1 and TRBJ2-7, with 12 bases identical to TRBD2. Germline V gene sequence: CDR1 SGHRS, CDR2 YFSETQ. CDR3 size: 18 residues. V shed 3 bases, J shed 4 bases, and the junction held 14 bases outside the gene matches. CDR3 nucleotide sequence: TGCGCCAGCAGCTCCGGCCAAGCAGGAGGGACTAGCGGGTACGAGCAGTACTTC. Amino acids: CASSSGQAGGTSGYEQYF.

The chain uses TRBV30 and TRBJ2-7; no clear D gene. This CDR3 contains 11 residues. The V gene lost 2 bases and the J gene lost 2 bases, with 4 bases spanning the gap. Germline V gives CDR1 GTSNPN, CDR2 SVGIG (reference sequence). The CDR3 here is CAWSRTYEQYF. The DNA of the CDR3 is TGTGCCTGGAGTAGGACCTACGAGCAGTACTTC. Full variable domain (missing parts from reference TRBV30 and TRBJ2-7): SQTIHQWPATLVQPVGSPLSLECTVEGTSNPNLYWYRQAAGRGLQLLFYSVGIGQISSEVPQNLSASRPQDRQFILSSKKLLLSDSGFYLCAWSRTYEQYFGPGTRLTVT.

In its sample, this clonotype was seen many times. V is TRBV12-3 or TRBV12-4 and J is TRBJ2-3; 11 bases agree with TRBD2. This CDR3 comprises 17 residues. The trim removed 5 bases at V and 1 base at J, leaving 8 bases unmatched. CDR3: CASSAPSGRIGTDTQYF. The DNA for the CDR3 is TGTGCCAGCAGTGCCCCTAGCGGGAGGATTGGCACAGATACGCAGTATTTT.

The gene calls are TRBV20-1 and TRBJ2-7; D could derive from TRBD1 or TRBD2 (5 bases each). CDR3 length equals 13 residues. Germline V gene data show CDR1 as DFQATT and CDR2 as SNEGSKA (reference sequence). CDR3: CSLRGPNVDEQYF. In DNA, the CDR3 is TGCAGCCTCCGGGGCCCGAATGTCGATGAGCAGTACTTC.

This chain joins TRBV12-3 or TRBV12-4 and TRBJ1-1, with D hard to call. V dropped 6 bases and J dropped 4 bases, with 12 bases sitting between them. The CDR3 spans 13 residues. CDR3 coding DNA: TGTGCCAGCAGCCGTTTTCCCGTCACTGAAGCTTTCTTT. Translating it yields CASSRFPVTEAFF.

V and J are TRBV18 and TRBJ2-7; tentatively, D is TRBD1 (5 bases). The CDR3 is 13 amino acids. CDR1 and CDR2 (germline): KGHSH, LQKENI. V was pared by 6 bases and J by 1 base, with 10 bases between. The CDR3 bases are TGTGCCAGCTCGGACATAGAGTCCTACGAGCAGTACTTC. This translates into CASSDIESYEQYF.

This clonotype was recorded many times. J is TRBJ1-1 and V is TRBV20-1; the match to TRBD1 covers 8 bases. After removal of 1 base from V and 3 bases from J, the junction contained 4 bases not matched to a gene. Germline V gene lookup returns CDR1 DFQATT and CDR2 SNEGSKA (reference sequence). The CDR3 contains 14 residues. CDR3 bases: TGCAGTGCTAGAGGGACAGGGATGGACACTGAAGCTTTCTTT. Its protein is CSARGTGMDTEAFF.

At least ten counts were recorded for this clonotype. The chain is built from TRBV5-6 and TRBJ2-1; 8 nucleotides line up with TRBD2. CDR3 size: 15 residues. In germline, CDR1 is SGHDT, CDR2 YYEEEE. V lost 2 bases to trimming and J lost 6 bases; unmatched junction nucleotides: 7. CDR3 sequence (DNA): TGTGCCAGCAGCTTTTACGGGACTAGATCCAATGAGCAGTTCTTC. Protein product: CASSFYGTRSNEQFF. The full variable domain, with the rest looked up from reference TRBV5-6 and TRBJ2-1, is DAGVTQSPTHLIKTRGQQVTLRCSPKSGHDTVSWYQQALGQGPQFIFQYYEEEERQRGNFPDRFSGHQFPNYSSELNVNALLLGDSALYLCASSFYGTRSNEQFFGPGTRLTVL.

The genes are TRBV5-1 and TRBJ2-3, with D possibly TRBD1 on 6 matching bases. V lost 4 bases, J lost 5 bases, and 11 bases lay in between. The CDR3 is made up of 13 amino acids. The germline gives CDR1 SGHRS, CDR2 YFSETQ. CDR3 sequence reads: CASSGAGVDTQYF. Written as DNA, the CDR3 is TGCGCCAGCAGCGGTGCAGGGGTAGATACGCAGTATTTT.

This rearrangement joins TRBV7-8 to TRBJ1-5, with a weak D call TRBD1 (6 bases). Between the trimmed V and J ends, which lost 5 bases and 1 base, there was a span of 18 bases. The germline CDR1 and CDR2 sequences are SGHVS and FQNEAQ. The CDR3 spans 17 residues. The CDR3 spells CASSHATAGASNQPQHF. The CDR3 DNA sequence: TGTGCCAGCAGCCATGCTACGGCAGGGGCCAGCAATCAGCCCCAGCATTTT.

In its sample, this clonotype was seen many times. V is TRBV3-1 and J is TRBJ2-7; TRBD1 might be the D (5 bases). This CDR3 has 15 amino acids. V lost 0 bases, J lost 3 bases, and 12 bases lay in between. The germline CDR1 and CDR2 sequences are LGHDT and YNNKEL (reference sequence). Written as DNA, the CDR3 is TGTGCCAGCAGCCAAGATAGCCGACAGTTCTACGAGCAGTACTTC. It encodes CASSQDSRQFYEQYF.

There are many counts of this clonotype. The chain couples TRBV7-8 to TRBJ2-7; possible D gene TRBD1, 5 bases. Germline-derived CDR1 and CDR2 are SGHVS and FQNEAQ. The length of the CDR3 is 13 residues. V was trimmed by 3 bases and J by 2 bases, leaving 8 bases between them. CDR3 region: CASSFRGTYEQYF. CDR3 DNA: TGTGCCAGCAGCTTTAGGGGCACCTACGAGCAGTACTTC.

This clonotype has ten or more counts. This chain joins TRBV5-4 and TRBJ2-2; D is unresolved. The germline CDR1 and CDR2 sequences are SGHNT and YYREEE (reference sequence). Trimming took 1 base from V and 3 from J, leaving 4 bases between them. CDR3 length equals 13 residues. The CDR3 is CASSLFYTGELFF. The CDR3 DNA reads TGTGCCAGCAGCTTGTTTTACACCGGGGAGCTGTTTTTT.

This clonotype showed up many times. The junction does not match germline at one end; this may be a read error. Here the CDR3 DNA reads TGTGCTAGCAGCTTAGTCGGGGCCCCTTACAATGAGCAGTTCTTC. Its protein is CASSLVGAPYNEQFF. The chain links TRBV7-7 to TRBJ2-1; D possibly matches TRBD1 or TRBD2 (5 bases each). This CDR3 region has 15 residues. CDR1 is SSHAT and CDR2 is FNYEAQ in the germline V gene (reference sequence). The variable domain in full, with the rest retrieved from reference TRBV7-7 and TRBJ2-1, is GAGVSQSPRYKVTKRGQDVTLRCDPISSHATLYWYQQALGQGPEFLTYFNYEAQPDKSGLPSDRFSAERPEGSISTLTIQRTEQRDSAMYRCASSLVGAPYNEQFFGPGTRLTVL.